These T cell receptor beta chains were read from a single sample in a study of patients and donors after allogeneic stem cell transplantation. TCRdb reanalysed the RT-PCR reads using MiXCR and keeps one entry per CDR3 protein. Altogether around 150,000 distinct CDR3 sequences are present, 25% to 35% being singletons, with the ten largest covering around 3%. The sequencing input was blood, either unsorted or a sorted T cell fraction (not recorded which). The receptors come from a human donor who was either an allogeneic HSCT recipient or a stem cell or donor lymphocyte infusion donor (not recorded which). It is not recorded whose cells these are; they may come from a transplant donor. Both conserved end residues are trimmed from each CDR3. Each record gives: CDR3 protein, J gene, V gene, D gene, clone size. The D gene is left open where the match is weak. Where a row states a size, it is once, few, many or the class of an expanded clone; other rows omit it.

ASSQESEGRSYEQY | TRBJ2-7 | TRBV4-1 | - | few
ASGRTVYGYT | TRBJ1-2 | TRBV28 | - | -
ASSWGQFFAEAF | TRBJ1-1 | TRBV2 | TRBD1 | -
ASASRGRDIQY | TRBJ2-4 | TRBV4-2 | - | few
ATWDRVGYGYT | TRBJ1-2 | TRBV6-5 | TRBD1 | few
ASSLWGGAGAGMNTEAF | TRBJ1-1 | TRBV12-3/TRBV12-4 | - | -
ASSFGTGPEETQY | TRBJ2-5 | TRBV12-3/TRBV12-4 | - | -
SVEAANTGELF | TRBJ2-2 | TRBV29-1 | - | few
ASSHPRTFDNSPLH | TRBJ1-6 | TRBV6-5 | - | once
SARGGLRETQY | TRBJ2-5 | TRBV20-1 | - | -
SARGGYT | TRBJ1-2 | TRBV20-1 | - | many
ASSLVESYGYT | TRBJ1-2 | TRBV12-3/TRBV12-4 | - | -
ASRLAGGNEQF | TRBJ2-1 | TRBV6-5 | TRBD2 | -
AISGGDSSYEQY | TRBJ2-7 | TRBV10-3 | - | few
ASSLAGGINQPQH | TRBJ1-5 | TRBV7-2 | - | few
SATTGGVDEQF | TRBJ2-1 | TRBV20-1 | - | -
ASSLPLGSNYGYT | TRBJ1-2 | TRBV5-4 | - | -
ASSLDRGDYGYT | TRBJ1-2 | TRBV5-1 | - | many
AWNLFSGNTIY | TRBJ1-3 | TRBV30 | - | many
ASSLGGSGRAAGELF | TRBJ2-2 | TRBV7-8 | TRBD2 | -
ASSQDWALNTEAF | TRBJ1-1 | TRBV4-1 | - | -
ATSDWGNSGANVLT | TRBJ2-6 | TRBV24-1 | - | -
ASSADGSNYGYT | TRBJ1-2 | TRBV10-2 | - | -
ASSQDRSPGNTIY | TRBJ1-3 | TRBV3-1 | - | few
ASSLAPGTSYNEQF | TRBJ2-1 | TRBV7-9 | - | few
ASSHAGLRRSLLYNYGYT | TRBJ1-2 | TRBV4-1 | - | -
ASSFGQGEQPQH | TRBJ1-5 | TRBV5-1 | TRBD1 | -
ASSVGVKTYGTLTYNEQF | TRBJ2-1 | TRBV9 | - | few
ASRKPGQRPYGYT | TRBJ1-2 | TRBV5-6 | TRBD1 | -
ASSLGDRRYEQY | TRBJ2-7 | TRBV5-6 | TRBD1 | -
AISASVGSVSYNEQF | TRBJ2-1 | TRBV10-3 | - | -
ASSQGGTSASYNEQF | TRBJ2-1 | TRBV4-2 | TRBD2 | -
ASSLILGNTEAF | TRBJ1-1 | TRBV7-2 | - | many
ASSHRTGSNEQY | TRBJ2-7 | TRBV4-1 | TRBD1 | few
SALEPSGAYNEQF | TRBJ2-1 | TRBV20-1 | TRBD2 | -